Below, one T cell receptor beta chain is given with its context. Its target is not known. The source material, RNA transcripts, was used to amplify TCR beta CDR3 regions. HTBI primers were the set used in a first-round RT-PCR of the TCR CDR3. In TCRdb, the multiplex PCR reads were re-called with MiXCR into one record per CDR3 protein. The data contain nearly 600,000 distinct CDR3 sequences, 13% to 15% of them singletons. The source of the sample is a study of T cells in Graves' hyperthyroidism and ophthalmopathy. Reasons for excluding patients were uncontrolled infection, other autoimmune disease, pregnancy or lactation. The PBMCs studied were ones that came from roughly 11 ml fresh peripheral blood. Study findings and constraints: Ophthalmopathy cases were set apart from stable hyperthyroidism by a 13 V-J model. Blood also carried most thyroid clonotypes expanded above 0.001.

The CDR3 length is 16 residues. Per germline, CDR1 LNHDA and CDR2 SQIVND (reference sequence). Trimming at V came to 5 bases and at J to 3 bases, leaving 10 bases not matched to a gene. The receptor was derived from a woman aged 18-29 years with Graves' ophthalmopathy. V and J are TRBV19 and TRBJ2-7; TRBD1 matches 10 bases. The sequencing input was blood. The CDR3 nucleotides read TGTGCCAGTAGTCCGAGGACAGGGGGACAATTCTACGAGCAGTACTTC. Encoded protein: CASSPRTGGQFYEQYF.